Each of the 8 T cell receptor beta chains below was sequenced from the same sample in a study of blood T cell repertoires in COVID-19. Sequencing used immunoSEQ multiplex PCR; TCRdb keeps in-frame clones, though not all of them. The table lists about 130,000 clones, approximately 84% of them singletons. The material sequenced was peripheral blood. The origin of the receptors is a human donor in a cohort sampled during active COVID-19.

In its sample, this clone was seen once. CDR3 residues: CASSRDRGNTEAFF. DNA of the CDR3: TGTGCCAGTAGTAGGGACAGGGGTAACACTGAAGCTTTCTTT. The rearrangement joins TRBV19 to TRBJ1-1; 10 bases match TRBD1. Germline V CDR1 and CDR2: LNHDA, SQIVND (reference sequence). The CDR3 is made up of 14 amino acids. V was clipped by 4 bases and J by 2 bases; unmatched bases: 1.

This rearrangement joins TRBV5-1 to TRBJ1-6; no reliable D call. The V end lost 0 bases, the J end lost 11 bases, and 9 bases lay between the germline ends. The CDR3 loop spans 13 amino acids. Germline lookup yields CDR1 SGHRS and CDR2 YFSETQ. CDR3 in amino acids: CASSLDGSPPLHF. The CDR3 DNA sequence: TGCGCCAGCAGCTTGGATGGTAGTCCACCCCTCCACTTT. Drawing the rest from reference TRBV5-1 and TRBJ1-6, the complete variable domain is KAGVTQTPRYLIKTRGQQVTLSCSPISGHRSVSWYQQTPGQGLQFLFEYFSETQRNKGNFPGRFSGRQFSNSRSEMNVSTLELGDSALYLCASSLDGSPPLHFGNGTRLTVT.

This clone was seen more than once but under ten times. The chain is built from TRBV4-1 and TRBJ2-2; TRBD1 agrees at 8 bases. CDR1 is MGHRA and CDR2 is YSYEKL in the germline V gene. The J segment lost 3 bases and the V segment lost 7 bases, leaving 7 bases of the junction unmatched. The CDR3 is made up of 15 amino acids. The CDR3 region is CASNIGQGYTGELFF. The CDR3, as DNA: TGCGCCAGCAACATCGGACAGGGTTACACCGGGGAGCTGTTTTTT.

V is TRBV7-8 and J is TRBJ2-5, with 7 bases fitting TRBD2. Germline lookup yields CDR1 SGHVS and CDR2 FQNEAQ. V trimming: 1 base; J trimming: 4 bases; junction bases outside the gene matches: 3. The CDR3 has 14 amino acids. CDR3 loop: CASSLGGGGETQYF. The CDR3 region has the DNA TGTGCCAGCAGCTTAGGGGGGGGAGGAGAGACCCAGTACTTC.

The J gene is TRBJ1-1, the V gene TRBV15; TRBD1 might be the D (6 bases). CDR1 LNHNV and CDR2 YYDKDF come from the germline V gene (reference sequence). The CDR3 has 16 residues. With 1 base removed from V and 2 bases from J, the gap between germline ends came to 14 bases. CDR3 loop: CATSRGGLGSNTEAFF. Written as DNA, the CDR3 is TGTGCCACCAGCAGAGGGGGGCTGGGTTCAAACACTGAAGCTTTCTTT.

This sequence joins TRBV5-8 and TRBJ1-1; D uncertain. Trimming left V 0 bases short and J 5 bases short, with 14 bases between. CDR1 is SGHTS and CDR2 is YDEGEE in the germline V gene. The CDR3 is made up of 15 amino acids. The CDR3 region has the DNA TGTGCCAGCAGCTTGGGAGGGCAGGATGAAACTGAAGCTTTCTTT. Protein product: CASSLGGQDETEAFF.

This chain links TRBV27 with TRBJ2-2, with 7 bases lining up with TRBD2. V shed 6 bases, J shed 6 bases, and the junction held 10 bases outside the gene matches. Per the germline V gene, CDR1 is MNHEY and CDR2 is SMNVEV (reference sequence). The CDR3 consists of 15 residues. The CDR3 sequence is CASSPTGGYPGELFF. The CDR3 coding sequence is TGTGCCAGCAGCCCCACCGGGGGGTACCCCGGGGAGCTGTTTTTT.

This clone occurred once. V usage is TRBV5-1 and J usage is TRBJ2-4, with D maybe TRBD2 (6 bases). V lost 2 bases and J lost 8, with 17 bases in between. This CDR3 contains 15 residues. Germline V CDR1 and CDR2: SGHRS, YFSETQ. CDR3 in amino acids: CASSLTAGHPDIQYF. The CDR3 DNA reads TGCGCCAGCAGCTTAACCGCGGGGCACCCCGACATTCAGTACTTC.